Listed below are T cell receptor beta chains from one sample, sequenced in a study of naive and memory T cell subsets. TCRdb processed the UMI-ligation and nested PCR reads anew with MiXCR; each CDR3 protein has one entry. The sample has 150,000 or so distinct CDR3 sequences; approximately 24% are singletons. Sequencing was performed on naive CD4+ T cells from blood. Receptors were obtained from a human donor in good health. CDR3s include the opening cysteine and the closing phenylalanine or tryptophan. The D gene is left open where the match is weak. Not every row has a clone size; where given, it reads once, few, many or a size class.

clone_size j_call v_call d_call cdr3_aa cdr3_nt
few TRBJ2-5 TRBV3-1 . CASSQRAAQETQYF TGTGCCAGCAGCCAACGGGCAGCCCAAGAGACCCAGTACTTC
few TRBJ1-5 TRBV20-1 . CSARDQARGSNQPQHF TGCAGTGCTAGAGATCAGGCCAGGGGAAGCAATCAGCCCCAGCATTTT
few TRBJ2-7 TRBV7-2 TRBD2 CASSPMGGRSEQYF TGTGCCAGCAGCCCTATGGGAGGGCGGAGCGAGCAGTACTTC
few TRBJ2-5 TRBV4-1 . CASSQAPSRGETQYF TGCGCCAGCAGCCAAGCCCCTAGCCGAGGAGAGACCCAGTACTTC
. TRBJ1-5 TRBV20-1 . CSARVGRASNQPQHF TGCAGTGCTAGAGTGGGCAGGGCGAGCAATCAGCCCCAGCATTTT
few TRBJ1-4 TRBV7-9 . CASSRELTNEKLFF TGTGCCAGCAGCCGGGAGCTAACTAATGAAAAACTGTTTTTT
many TRBJ2-1 TRBV19 . CASSLGRDNEQFF TGTGCCAGTAGTCTGGGACGGGACAATGAGCAGTTCTTC
. TRBJ2-3 TRBV6-6 . CASSPRKMTDTQYF TGTGCCAGCTCGCCTCGTAAGATGACAGATACGCAGTATTTT
few TRBJ2-3 TRBV29-1 . CSVERETTDTQYF TGCAGCGTTGAGAGGGAGACGACAGATACGCAGTATTTT
. TRBJ2-1 TRBV29-1 TRBD2 CSSLPSQPSGRRYNEQFF TGCAGTTCACTCCCATCCCAGCCTAGCGGGAGGAGATACAATGAGCAGTTCTTC
few TRBJ1-1 TRBV29-1 TRBD1 CSGRGGQGYTEAFF TGCAGCGGGCGGGGAGGACAGGGGTACACTGAAGCTTTCTTT